These 26 T cell receptor beta chains were all obtained from the same sample, sequenced in a study of cytomegalovirus exposure and HLA in healthy donors. Primers for the PCR totalled 60 Vbeta and 13 Jbeta. Sequencing used immunoSEQ multiplex PCR; TCRdb keeps in-frame clones, though not all of them. The sample has approximately 180,000 clones; roughly four fifths are singletons. Sequencing was carried out using PBMCs. These receptors were obtained from a man aged 18 to 30 in good health and CMV-seronegative.

V is TRBV29-1 and J is TRBJ1-2, with 7 bases aligning to TRBD1. V lost 4 bases, J lost 8 bases, and 10 bases stayed unmatched. The length of the CDR3 is 13 residues. CDR1 is SQVTM, CDR2 ANQGSEA, per germline. This chain's CDR3 is CSVGEGGAGGYTF. CDR3 DNA: TGCAGCGTTGGTGAAGGGGGCGCGGGGGGCTACACCTTC.

V and J are TRBV5-4 and TRBJ2-2; D ambiguous. Deletions cut 0 bases from V and 0 bases from J, with 6 bases between. CDR1 is SGHNT, CDR2 YYREEE, per germline (reference sequence). This CDR3 spans 15 amino acids. CDR3 bases: TGTGCCAGCAGCTTGGTAACAGCGAACACCGGGGAGCTGTTTTTT. Translation: CASSLVTANTGELFF.

The J gene is TRBJ2-3, the V gene TRBV27; perhaps TRBD2 as D (6 bases). This CDR3 has 14 amino acids. In germline, CDR1 is MNHEY, CDR2 SMNVEV (reference sequence). V dropped 5 bases and J dropped 0 bases, with 9 bases sitting between them. Written as DNA, the CDR3 is TGTGCCAGCAGTGTGGGGAGGAGCACAGATACGCAGTATTTT. Translating gives CASSVGRSTDTQYF.

The CDR3 reads CASSTGFQEQYF. The CDR3 DNA reads as TGTGCCAGCTCAACAGGGTTTCAAGAGCAGTACTTC. The rearrangement uses TRBV18 and TRBJ2-7, with D possibly matching TRBD1 (6 bases). This CDR3 is 12 amino acids long. V was cut by 5 bases and J by 7 bases, with 12 bases left in between. CDR1 and CDR2 (germline): KGHSH, LQKENI.

The chain combines TRBV29-1 with TRBJ2-1, with 12 positions matching TRBD2. There are 19 residues in the CDR3. Germline loops: CDR1 SQVTM, CDR2 ANQGSEA. Germline trimming cut 7 bases from V and 3 bases from J; bases unmatched to any gene: 19. The CDR3, as DNA: TGCAGCGCCGAGGGGTTCAGGACTAGCGGGACGAACTTCTACAATGAGCAGTTCTTC. This encodes CSAEGFRTSGTNFYNEQFF.

The CDR3 spells CASRDRGTGELFF. The DNA of the CDR3 is TGTGCCAGCCGGGACAGGGGCACCGGGGAGCTGTTTTTT. The chain couples TRBV27 to TRBJ2-2; TRBD1 matches 10 bases. J gave up 4 bases and V 8 bases, and 1 base lay outside the gene matches. In germline, CDR1 is MNHEY, CDR2 SMNVEV (reference sequence). CDR3 length equals 13 residues.

The chain employs TRBV4-3 and TRBJ2-1; 7 bases align to TRBD2. V lost 0 bases to trimming and J lost 4 bases; unmatched junction nucleotides: 3. The CDR3 runs 15 residues. The germline CDR1 and CDR2 sequences are LGHNA and YSLEER. The CDR3 sequence is CASSQDPSGYNEQFF. CDR3 bases: TGCGCCAGCAGCCAAGATCCTAGCGGATACAATGAGCAGTTCTTC.

This clone was picked up a small number of times. The chain uses TRBV21-1 and TRBJ2-1; the table calls TRBD1, which could not be checked here. TRBV21-1 is noted as a pseudogene. The CDR3 totals 13 residues. CDR3 in amino acids: CASSRGRANEQFF. The CDR3 bases are TGTGCCAGCAGCAGAGGCAGGGCGAATGAGCAGTTCTTC.

The chain links TRBV6-1 to TRBJ2-7; 7 positions agree with TRBD1. CDR3 size: 13 residues. The V gene end was trimmed by 7 bases and the J gene end by 3 bases; junction bases not matched to a gene: 6. CDR1 is MNHNS, CDR2 SASEGT, per germline. CDR3 protein: CASKGTALYEQYF. CDR3 bases: TGTGCCAGCAAAGGGACAGCCCTCTACGAGCAGTACTTC.

The genes are TRBV6-6 and TRBJ2-5, with a possible D match to TRBD1 (6 bases). Trimming removed 5 bases at V and 4 bases at J, with 14 bases between. CDR3 length equals 14 residues. Germline-derived CDR1 and CDR2 are MNHNY and SVGAGI (reference sequence). The CDR3 is CASSRETGLETQYF. CDR3 sequence (DNA): TGTGCCAGCAGTAGGGAGACAGGCTTAGAGACCCAGTACTTC.

This rearrangement joins TRBV19 to TRBJ2-1; TRBD2 matches at 8 bases. V was pared by 5 bases and J by 7 bases, with 10 bases of the junction left unmatched. CDR3 length: 15 residues. Germline V gives CDR1 LNHDA, CDR2 SQIVND (reference sequence). The CDR3 DNA is TGTGCCAGTAGTGTCGGGACTAGTCGGAGGAATGAGCAGTTCTTC. Its protein is CASSVGTSRRNEQFF.

V and J are TRBV6-6 and TRBJ1-2, with D maybe TRBD1 (5 bases). The CDR3 loop spans 12 amino acids. Germline V gene lookup returns CDR1 MNHNY and CDR2 SVGAGI (reference sequence). V was cut by 8 bases and J by 3 bases, with 10 bases left in between. The CDR3 nucleotides read TGTGCCAGCGACGCGGGGGACTATGGCTACACCTTC. This gives the protein CASDAGDYGYTF.

This sequence joins TRBV27 and TRBJ2-1; TRBD1 matches at 7 bases. This CDR3 is 12 amino acids long. Unmatched junction bases numbered 2, after V lost 6 bases and J lost 6 bases. Germline V gives CDR1 MNHEY, CDR2 SMNVEV (reference sequence). CDR3 coding DNA: TGTGCCAGCAGCCACAGGGGCAATGAGCAGTTCTTC. Its translation: CASSHRGNEQFF.

Only one count was recorded for this clone. The CDR3 loop reads CASRYAGTAYGYTF. DNA for the CDR3: TGTGCCAGCAGGTACGCCGGGACAGCATATGGCTACACCTTC. The rearrangement uses TRBV6-6 and TRBJ1-2; 7 nucleotides match TRBD1. Germline V gene sequence: CDR1 MNHNY, CDR2 SVGAGI (reference sequence). The ends lost 6 bases at V and 5 bases at J; junction bases unmatched: 9. The CDR3 runs 14 residues.

This chain uses TRBV11-2 with TRBJ2-1; 8 positions agree with TRBD1. Germline loops: CDR1 SGHAT, CDR2 FQNNGV. Unmatched junction bases numbered 10, after V lost 3 bases and J lost 6 bases. The CDR3 is 16 residues long. CDR3 sequence (DNA): TGTGCCAGCAGCTTTTCCCCACGGGACAGGTTCAATGAGCAGTTCTTC. Its protein product is CASSFSPRDRFNEQFF.

The J gene is TRBJ2-3, the V gene TRBV13, with 8 bases aligning to TRBD2. Germline values: CDR1 PRHDT, CDR2 FYEKMQ (reference sequence). This CDR3 has 17 residues. J gave up 2 bases and V 4 bases, and 11 bases lay outside the gene matches. CDR3: CASSSLLAEAYTDTQYF. DNA for the CDR3: TGTGCCAGCAGCTCCTTACTAGCGGAGGCGTACACAGATACGCAGTATTTT.

The rearrangement links TRBV4-1 to TRBJ2-7; unclear D gene. V was pared by 1 base and J by 3 bases, with 7 bases between. The CDR3 contains 13 residues. Germline V gives CDR1 MGHRA, CDR2 YSYEKL. The DNA for the CDR3 is TGCGCCAGCAGCCAAGTCGCACACTACGAGCAGTACTTC. This translates into CASSQVAHYEQYF.

The chain has TRBV7-9 and TRBJ2-7; unclear D gene. The CDR3 extends over 13 amino acids. V was pared by 1 base and J by 5 bases, with 9 bases between. The germline CDR1 and CDR2 sequences are SEHNR and FQNEAQ (reference sequence). The CDR3 region has the DNA TGTGCCAGCAGCTTAGGGAGAAGTGACGAGCAGTACTTC. Translated, it gives CASSLGRSDEQYF.

Of note for this clone: A read error may account for a junction end that differs from germline. CDR3 sequence: CASSPLKRDF. CDR3 bases: TGTGCCAGCAGCCCCCTAAAGCGGGACTTT. The chain links TRBV6-1 to TRBJ1-1; unclear D gene. Germline V gene sequence: CDR1 MNHNS, CDR2 SASEGT. The CDR3 length is 10 residues.

The rearrangement joins TRBV21-1 to TRBJ1-3; the D segment call TRBD1 is taken from the table without a DNA check. TRBV21-1 is an annotated pseudogene. The CDR3 has 15 residues. In nucleotides, the CDR3 is TGTGCCAGCAGCAGACGGGACAGCTCTGGAAACACCATATATTTT. Protein product: CASSRRDSSGNTIYF.

The chain carries TRBV4-1 and TRBJ1-3; a weak D match, TRBD1 (5 bases). This CDR3 is 16 amino acids long. Trimming stripped 3 bases from V and 0 bases from J, with 12 bases between. Germline CDR1 and CDR2: MGHRA and YSYEKL. CDR3 protein: CASSHLQVVSGNTIYF. CDR3 in DNA: TGCGCCAGCAGCCACCTACAGGTTGTCTCTGGAAACACCATATATTTT.

The J gene is TRBJ2-1, the V gene TRBV5-1; 9 bases map to TRBD1. Germline V gene data show CDR1 as SGHRS and CDR2 as YFSETQ. Losses at the gene ends were 6 bases for V and 3 bases for J; bases not matched to a gene: 4. The CDR3 sequence is 14 residues long. The CDR3, as DNA: TGCGCCAGCAACCCGGGACAGGGCTACAATGAGCAGTTCTTC. This encodes CASNPGQGYNEQFF.

The chain uses TRBV5-4 and TRBJ2-1; 11 bases map to TRBD2. The CDR3 has 16 amino acids. The germline V gene encodes CDR1 SGHNT and CDR2 YYREEE (reference sequence). Unmatched junction bases numbered 6, after V lost 2 bases and J lost 5 bases. The CDR3 DNA is TGTGCCAGCAGCTTCTTTAGCGGGGGGGGCGACAATGAGCAGTTCTTC. It specifies CASSFFSGGGDNEQFF.

This clone was counted once. The V gene is TRBV14, the J gene TRBJ1-2, with 7 bases that match TRBD1. Trimming cost V 4 bases and J 4 bases; bases outside gene matches: 0. The length of the CDR3 is 12 residues. CDR1 is SGHDN and CDR2 is FVKESK in the germline V gene. The CDR3: CASSRQGYGYTF. CDR3 DNA: TGTGCCAGCAGCCGACAGGGCTATGGCTACACCTTC.

The V call is TRBV5-1, the J call TRBJ2-3; 8 bases match TRBD2. The CDR3 has 15 residues. Losses at the gene ends were 1 base for V and 2 bases for J; bases not matched to a gene: 3. CDR1 and CDR2 (germline): SGHRS, YFSETQ. CDR3 DNA sequence: TGCGCCAGCAGCTTGAGCGGGGGCATCACAGATACGCAGTATTTT. This encodes CASSLSGGITDTQYF.

The chain uses TRBV27 and TRBJ2-7; possible D gene TRBD1, 5 bases. Germline V gene lookup returns CDR1 MNHEY and CDR2 SMNVEV (reference sequence). The CDR3 is 14 residues long. Trimming pared 8 bases from V and 7 bases from J, leaving 21 bases between. The CDR3 DNA sequence: TGTGCCAGCCGACGGAAGGGGCCCTCTGGTGAGCAGTACTTC. Encoded protein: CASRRKGPSGEQYF.